This T cell receptor beta chain was sequenced for a study of shared clonotypes between healthy human individuals. Sequenced by immunoSEQ multiplex PCR; TCRdb stores in-frame clones only, minus some. Here the sample spans about 1.5 million clones, 95% to 99% being singletons. Findings and caveats of the study: Unshared clonotypes carried lower generation probabilities than those common to all four donors.

There are 16 residues in the CDR3. Germline CDR1 and CDR2: SEHNR and FQNEAQ (reference sequence). The V and J ends lost 2 bases and 2 bases respectively, with 16 bases between them. Comments on this clone: Its antigen is as yet unknown.

The V call is TRBV7-9, the J call TRBJ2-7; D is uncertain. The clonotype originates from a man aged 30 to 45 in good health. Sequenced material: naive CD4+ T cells sorted from blood. Specified subset: CD45RA+ positively selected. The CDR3 region has the DNA TGTGCCAGCAGCTTATTCAACGGTCGGCAAACCTACGAGCAGTACTTC. This encodes CASSLFNGRQTYEQYF.